This note documents a single TCR beta chain sequence. Sequencing was performed with immunoSEQ multiplex PCR; in TCRdb, only in-frame clones are kept and a portion is missing. The sample includes some 630,000 clones, about 95% of them seen just once. Naive CD8 cells comprised CD45RO-negative, CCR7-positively selected cells, excluding terminally differentiated effector memory CD45RA+ cells. The record originates from a study of shared clonotypes between healthy human individuals. V was pared by 4 bases and J by 3 bases, with 3 bases between. This CDR3 region has 11 residues. In germline, CDR1 is MDHEN, CDR2 SYDVKM.

Sequenced material: naive CD8+ T cells sorted from blood. This chain connects TRBV28 to TRBJ2-5, with D hard to call. This sequence was found in a woman aged 30 to 39 in good health. The CDR3 sequence: CASSSKETQYF. The CDR3 nucleotides read TGTGCCAGCAGTTCAAAAGAGACCCAGTACTTC.